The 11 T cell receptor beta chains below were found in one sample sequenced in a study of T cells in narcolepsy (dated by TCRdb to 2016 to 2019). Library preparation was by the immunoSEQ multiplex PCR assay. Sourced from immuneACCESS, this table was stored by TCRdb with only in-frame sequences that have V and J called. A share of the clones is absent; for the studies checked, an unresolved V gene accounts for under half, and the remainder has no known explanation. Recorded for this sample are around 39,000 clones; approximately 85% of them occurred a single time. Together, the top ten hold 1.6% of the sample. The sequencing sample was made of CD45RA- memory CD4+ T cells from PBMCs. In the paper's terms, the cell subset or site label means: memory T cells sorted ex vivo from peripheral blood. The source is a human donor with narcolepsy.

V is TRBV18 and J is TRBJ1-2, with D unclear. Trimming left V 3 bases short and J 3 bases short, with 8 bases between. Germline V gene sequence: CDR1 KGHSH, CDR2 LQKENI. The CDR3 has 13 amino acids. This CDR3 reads CASSPGRDYGYTF. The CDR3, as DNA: TGTGCCAGCTCACCCGGACGGGACTATGGCTACACCTTC.

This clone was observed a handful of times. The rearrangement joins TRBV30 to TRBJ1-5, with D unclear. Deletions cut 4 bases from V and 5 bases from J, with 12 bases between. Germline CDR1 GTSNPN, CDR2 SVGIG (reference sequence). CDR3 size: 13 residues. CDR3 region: CAWTMDPDQPQHF. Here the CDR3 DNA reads TGTGCCTGGACCATGGACCCAGATCAGCCCCAGCATTTT.

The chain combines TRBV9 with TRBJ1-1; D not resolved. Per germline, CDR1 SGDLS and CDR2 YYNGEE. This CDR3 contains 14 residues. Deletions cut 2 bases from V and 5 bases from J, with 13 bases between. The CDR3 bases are TGTGCCAGCAGCGTTCGTCCAGAAGGAACTGAAGCTTTCTTT. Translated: CASSVRPEGTEAFF.

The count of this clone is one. Here the CDR3 DNA reads TGTGCCAGCAGCTTCGCCATTCGGTATGGCTACACCTTC. Its protein product is CASSFAIRYGYTF. The chain has TRBV7-9 and TRBJ1-2; D remains unclear. Trimming stripped 3 bases from V and 5 bases from J, with 10 bases between. Germline assignment: CDR1 SEHNR and CDR2 FQNEAQ (reference sequence). The length of the CDR3 is 13 residues.

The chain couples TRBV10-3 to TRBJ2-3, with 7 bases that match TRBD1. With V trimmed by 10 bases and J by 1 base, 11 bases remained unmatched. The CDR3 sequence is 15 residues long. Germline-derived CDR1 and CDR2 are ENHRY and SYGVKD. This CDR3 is CATQTGVGGTDTQYF. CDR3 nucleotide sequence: TGTGCCACCCAAACAGGGGTAGGGGGCACAGATACGCAGTATTTT.

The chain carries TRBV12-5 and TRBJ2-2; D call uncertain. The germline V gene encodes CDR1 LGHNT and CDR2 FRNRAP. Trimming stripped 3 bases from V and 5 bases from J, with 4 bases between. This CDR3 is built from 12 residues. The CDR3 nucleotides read TGTGCTAGTGGTTTCTCGACCGGGGAGCTGTTTTTT. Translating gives CASGFSTGELFF. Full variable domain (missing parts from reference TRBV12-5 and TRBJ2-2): DARVTQTPRHKVTEMGQEVTMRCQPILGHNTVFWYRQTMMQGLELLAYFRNRAPLDDSGMPKDRFSAEMPDATLATLKIQPSEPRDSAVYFCASGFSTGELFFGEGSRLTVL.

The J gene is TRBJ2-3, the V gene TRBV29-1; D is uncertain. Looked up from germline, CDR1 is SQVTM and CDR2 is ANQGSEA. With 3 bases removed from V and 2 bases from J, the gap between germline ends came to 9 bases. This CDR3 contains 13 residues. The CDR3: CSVEALITDTQYF. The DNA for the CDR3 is TGCAGCGTTGAGGCATTGATCACAGATACGCAGTATTTT.

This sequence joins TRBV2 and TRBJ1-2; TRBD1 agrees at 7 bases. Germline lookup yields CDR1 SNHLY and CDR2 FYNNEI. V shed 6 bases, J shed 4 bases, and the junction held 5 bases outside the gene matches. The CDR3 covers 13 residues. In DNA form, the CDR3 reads TGTGCCAGCAGGACAGGGCTGATCTATGGCTACACCTTC. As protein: CASRTGLIYGYTF.

The CDR3 DNA is TGCGCCAGCAGCTTGAAAGGACTAGCGGGGGGGCACGAGCAGTTCTTC. Residues: CASSLKGLAGGHEQFF. The chain carries TRBV5-1 and TRBJ2-1, with 15 bases fitting TRBD2. V lost 1 base and J lost 10; bases outside the gene matches: 6. Per germline, CDR1 SGHRS and CDR2 YFSETQ. This CDR3 spans 16 amino acids.

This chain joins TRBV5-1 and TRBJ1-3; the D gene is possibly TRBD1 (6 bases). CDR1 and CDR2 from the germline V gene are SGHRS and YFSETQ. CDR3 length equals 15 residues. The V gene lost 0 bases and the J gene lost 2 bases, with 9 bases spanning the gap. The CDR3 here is CASSLEGQTGNTIYF. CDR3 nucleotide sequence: TGCGCCAGCAGCTTGGAAGGACAGACTGGAAACACCATATATTTT. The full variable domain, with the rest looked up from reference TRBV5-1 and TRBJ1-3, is KAGVTQTPRYLIKTRGQQVTLSCSPISGHRSVSWYQQTPGQGLQFLFEYFSETQRNKGNFPGRFSGRQFSNSRSEMNVSTLELGDSALYLCASSLEGQTGNTIYFGEGSWLTVV.

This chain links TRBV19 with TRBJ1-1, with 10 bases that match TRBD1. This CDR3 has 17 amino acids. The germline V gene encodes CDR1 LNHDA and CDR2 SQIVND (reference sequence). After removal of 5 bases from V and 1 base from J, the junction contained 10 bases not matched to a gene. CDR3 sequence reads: CASSGGTGVGKNTEAFF. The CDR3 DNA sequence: TGTGCCAGTAGTGGGGGGACAGGGGTAGGCAAGAACACTGAAGCTTTCTTT.